This T cell receptor beta chain was found in a study of blood T cells in healthy people across ages. Study-wide results and caveats: Unknown CMV status may confound age-related changes in expanded clones.

Primed by a sample-barcoded 5' primer and a J-beta primer mix, a second PCR proceeded for about 6 to 11 cycles. Each cDNA molecule was tagged by a template-switch adaptor with 12 random nucleotides. TCRdb reanalysed the 5' RACE reads using MiXCR and keeps one entry per CDR3 protein. The repertoire consists of approximately 800,000 distinct CDR3 sequences, with about three fifths occurring once and the leading ten covering about 20%. V lost 1 base and J lost 1, with 20 bases in between. This CDR3 is built from 19 residues. Germline CDR1 SGHVS, CDR2 FQNEAQ. The individuals who served as donors were healthy Caucasians living in Russia, aged roughly 6 to 95. Peripheral blood samples of roughly 9.8 milliliters were drawn from each donor. This clonotype was counted a few times. Its antigen is not identified.

This receptor was taken from a man aged 25-45 years in good health. Sequenced: blood. V is TRBV7-8 and J is TRBJ2-1, with D perhaps matching TRBD2 (6 bases). CDR3 nucleotides: TGTGCCAGCAGCTTAGACCTAAGGCGGGAACGTTCGTCCTACAATGAGCAGTTCTTC. This translates into CASSLDLRRERSSYNEQFF.